This T cell receptor beta chain was sequenced for a study of cytomegalovirus exposure and HLA in healthy donors. General observations from the study: Reportedly, a later analysis found an Asian-associated ancestry cluster had fewer N-insertions than the roughly 630-donor mean. In a later analysis, V- and J-gene trimming of beta chains associated with a DCLRE1C missense variant, replicated independently.

These donors counted as nominally healthy when sampled, but unrecorded immune exposures were likely. PCR amplification relied on 60 Vbeta primers (plus 13 Jbeta primers). Under the authors' procedure: Per a later analysis, the number of unique TCR beta chains was approximately 73 million, of which some 10 million were shared. TCRdb keeps only in-frame clones here, not all; method: immunoSEQ multiplex PCR. V and J calls plus clone size are reproduced from that table; the DNA served to infer D and trimming. In the table there are 200,000 or so clones, about 84% of which are singletons. The CDR3 contains 14 residues. Trimming took 3 bases from V and 7 from J, leaving 16 bases between them. From germline, CDR1 is SEHNR and CDR2 FQNEAQ (reference sequence). As to this clone: Its antigen is as yet unknown.

This TCR was recovered from a man in his forties or fifties in good health and CMV-seronegative. Sequenced sample: PBMCs. This rearrangement joins TRBV7-9 to TRBJ2-7, with D possibly matching TRBD1 (5 bases). CDR3: CASSFSETRAEQYF. CDR3 in DNA: TGTGCCAGCAGCTTTAGTGAGACCAGGGCAGAGCAGTACTTC.